The 9 T cell receptor beta chains in this list originate from one sample, sequenced in a study of OX40 agonist ivuxolimab in advanced cancers. Assay used: immunoSEQ multiplex PCR; TCRdb lists only in-frame clones, some missing. The table includes tens of thousands of clones, roughly 87% detected once. Here the sequenced sample was CD4+ or CD8+ T cells sorted from blood, taken in a trial of the OX40 agonist ivuxolimab. These receptors came from an adult with an advanced solid tumor such as melanoma, head and neck, liver or kidney cancer.

J is TRBJ2-4 and V is TRBV6-6, with D unresolved. The CDR3 is made up of 16 amino acids. The germline CDR1 and CDR2 sequences are MNHNY and SVGAGI (reference sequence). V shed 2 bases and J shed 1 base, with 12 bases lying between them. In DNA, the CDR3 is TGTGCCAGCAGTTACCCGACCCTCCCCGCCAAAAACATTCAGTACTTC. Its translation is CASSYPTLPAKNIQYF.

The chain joins TRBV27 to TRBJ1-6; no clear D. Germline V gene lookup returns CDR1 MNHEY and CDR2 SMNVEV (reference sequence). The CDR3 is 14 residues long. V shed 3 bases and J shed 9 bases, with 12 bases lying between them. CDR3 amino acids: CASSLLTVGSPLHF. The DNA for the CDR3 is TGTGCCAGCAGTTTGCTAACAGTCGGTTCACCCCTCCACTTT.

This chain links TRBV13 with TRBJ1-2; 10 bases align to TRBD1. The germline CDR1 and CDR2 sequences are PRHDT and FYEKMQ (reference sequence). The CDR3 has 14 residues. V was pared by 5 bases and J by 7 bases, with 7 bases of the junction left unmatched. The CDR3 sequence is CASSPTTGGIGYTF. The CDR3 DNA reads TGTGCCAGCAGCCCGACGACAGGGGGCATTGGCTACACCTTC.

The chain is built from TRBV19 and TRBJ1-1; D call uncertain. Germline V CDR1 and CDR2: LNHDA, SQIVND (reference sequence). Trimming removed 0 bases at V and 0 bases at J, with 11 bases between. The length of the CDR3 is 16 residues. Here the CDR3 reads CASSIEGSFMNTEAFF. For the CDR3, the DNA is TGTGCCAGTAGTATAGAGGGCAGTTTCATGAACACTGAAGCTTTCTTT.

DNA of the CDR3: TGTGCCAGCAGTTACTCGGGCCCTATCGGGGATACGCAGTATTTT. Its protein is CASSYSGPIGDTQYF. The rearrangement uses TRBV6-6 and TRBJ2-3; no clear D. This CDR3 contains 15 residues. Germline values: CDR1 MNHNY, CDR2 SVGAGI (reference sequence). V gave up 0 bases and J gave up 6 bases, with 13 bases separating them.

The CDR3 region has the DNA TGTGCCAGCACCAGGGGGGGCACCGGGGAGCTGTTTTTT. This gives the protein CASTRGGTGELFF. V gene TRBV2 combines with J gene TRBJ2-2; TRBD1 or TRBD2 may be the D gene (7 bases each). This CDR3 spans 13 amino acids. Deletions cut 7 bases from V and 4 bases from J, with 10 bases between. The germline V gene has CDR1 SNHLY and CDR2 FYNNEI.

V gene TRBV4-2 combines with J gene TRBJ2-1; the match to TRBD2 covers 8 bases. Per germline, CDR1 LGHNA and CDR2 YNFKEQ. The CDR3 length is 15 residues. Germline trimming cut 3 bases from V and 6 bases from J; bases unmatched to any gene: 7. The CDR3 here is CASSQGVAGFNEQFF. The CDR3 DNA reads TGTGCCAGCAGCCAGGGGGTAGCGGGATTCAATGAGCAGTTCTTC.

The V and J genes are TRBV12-5 and TRBJ2-2, with D perhaps matching TRBD1 or TRBD2 (5 bases each). The CDR3 consists of 19 residues. Germline V gene sequence: CDR1 LGHNT, CDR2 FRNRAP. Deletions cut 6 bases from V and 0 bases from J, with 23 bases between. The CDR3 region is CASGRTTLGTSANTGELFF. CDR3 sequence (DNA): TGTGCTAGTGGGAGGACCACTCTCGGGACGAGCGCGAACACCGGGGAGCTGTTTTTT.

J is TRBJ2-3 and V is TRBV7-8; D is undetermined. Germline V gene sequence: CDR1 SGHVS, CDR2 FQNEAQ. Deletions cut 2 bases from V and 4 bases from J, with 10 bases between. CDR3 length: 14 amino acids. The CDR3 bases are TGTGCCAGCAGCTTACCTGGGCACCCAGATACGCAGTATTTT. Translation: CASSLPGHPDTQYF.